This T cell receptor beta chain was captured in a study of blood T cell repertoires in COVID-19. Looking at the study overall: Researchers got acute and convalescent COVID-19 samples from the United States, Italy and Spain. PBMCs, B-cell-depleted T cells, or T cells provided the cDNA or gDNA that made up the material.

Original methodology: Reference gene primer amplification gave nucleated cell count estimates. Sequenced by immunoSEQ multiplex PCR; TCRdb stores in-frame clones only, minus some. V and J calls and clone size are copied from that table; D and trimming were computed from the DNA. The sample includes more than 200,000 clones, 83% seen only once; the top ten take about 2.3%. Per germline, CDR1 SGHRS and CDR2 YFSETQ. V was shortened by 0 bases and J by 3 bases, with 10 bases between the two germline ends. The CDR3 extends over 15 amino acids. Input material: peripheral blood. The clonotype comes from a woman aged 35 to 49 with active or convalescent COVID-19. The gene calls are TRBV5-1 and TRBJ2-1, with TRBD1 as a possible D gene (5 bases). CDR3 nucleotide sequence: TGCGCCAGCAGCTTGGAAGGCAGGGACTACAATGAGCAGTTCTTC. This encodes CASSLEGRDYNEQFF.